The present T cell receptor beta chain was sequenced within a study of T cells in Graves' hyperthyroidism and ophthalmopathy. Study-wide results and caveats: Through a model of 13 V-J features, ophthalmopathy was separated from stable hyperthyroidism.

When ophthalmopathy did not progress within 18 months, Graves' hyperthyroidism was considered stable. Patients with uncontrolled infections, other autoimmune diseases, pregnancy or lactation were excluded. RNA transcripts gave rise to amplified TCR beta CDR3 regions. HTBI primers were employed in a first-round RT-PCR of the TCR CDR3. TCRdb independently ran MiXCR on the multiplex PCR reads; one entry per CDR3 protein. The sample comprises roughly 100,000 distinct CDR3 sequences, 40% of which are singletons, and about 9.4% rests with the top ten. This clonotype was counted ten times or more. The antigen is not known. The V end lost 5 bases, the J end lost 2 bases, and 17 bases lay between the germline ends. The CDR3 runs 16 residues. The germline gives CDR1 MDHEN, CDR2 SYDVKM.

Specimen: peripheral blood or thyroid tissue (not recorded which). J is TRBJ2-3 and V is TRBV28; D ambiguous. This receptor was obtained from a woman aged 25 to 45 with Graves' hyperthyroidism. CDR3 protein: CASSPYQTGNTDTQYF. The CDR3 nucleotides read TGTGCCAGCAGTCCGTACCAAACTGGAAACACAGATACGCAGTATTTT.